The sequence of this T cell receptor (beta chain) was determined in a study of somatic mutations in cytotoxic T cells in rheumatoid arthritis. This clone was picked up one time. Antigen unknown. The germline V and J ends were trimmed by 2 bases and 6 bases, with 14 bases remaining between them. CDR1 is MRHNA and CDR2 is SNTAGT in the germline V gene. This CDR3 has 15 residues. Authors' data handling: Expanded CD8+ clones from patients, those larger than 1%, seldom had a match among published virus-specific TCRB sequences. The data were produced by immunoSEQ multiplex PCR, yet TCRdb's version contains in-frame clones alone and is incomplete. V, J and clone size are those of that table, while D and trimming were read from the DNA. This sample has more than 9,000 clones, with over 75% found just once. Whole-study results and caveats: The top CD8+ clone topped 20% of CD8+ cells in about an eighth of the roughly 60 patients. Compared with age-matched healthy controls, rheumatoid arthritis patients did not differ significantly in CD8+ T-cell clonality.

This TCR derives from an adult with rheumatoid arthritis. Sequencing was performed on CD8+ T cells sorted from blood. This chain joins TRBV6-4 and TRBJ2-1; D not certain. The CDR3 DNA follows: TGTGCCAGCAGTGACGATAGTGCTAGTTCCAATGAGCAGTTCTTC. This sequence encodes CASSDDSASSNEQFF.